The entry below describes one T cell receptor beta chain. The record originates from a study of Graves' ophthalmopathy and Graves' hyperthyroidism. Amplification from RNA transcripts yielded the TCR beta CDR3 regions. The workflow started with a first-round RT-PCR run with HTBI primers and then moved on to a second-round multiplex PCR. MiXCR, run by TCRdb on the multiplex PCR reads, gives a single entry per CDR3 protein. This sample carries about 620,000 distinct CDR3 sequences, 20% to 25% of them seen once, and the ten largest clones take 7.1%. Diagnosis relied on clinical symptoms, serum thyroxine, TRAb, thyroid ultrasound and orbital computed tomography. J was trimmed by 5 bases and V by 7 bases; bases with no gene match: 15. Germline-derived CDR1 and CDR2 are MGHDK and SYGVNS. This CDR3 spans 17 amino acids.

The V call is TRBV25-1, the J call TRBJ1-5; TRBD1 agrees at 9 bases. This clonotype was sampled from a woman under 30 with stable Graves' hyperthyroidism. Some clones in this sample may be carry-over from other donors' samples. The material sequenced was peripheral blood. The CDR3 DNA is TGTGCCAGCACCGTTGCCATACAGGGGGCCAACTATCAGCCCCAGCATTTT. It encodes CASTVAIQGANYQPQHF.